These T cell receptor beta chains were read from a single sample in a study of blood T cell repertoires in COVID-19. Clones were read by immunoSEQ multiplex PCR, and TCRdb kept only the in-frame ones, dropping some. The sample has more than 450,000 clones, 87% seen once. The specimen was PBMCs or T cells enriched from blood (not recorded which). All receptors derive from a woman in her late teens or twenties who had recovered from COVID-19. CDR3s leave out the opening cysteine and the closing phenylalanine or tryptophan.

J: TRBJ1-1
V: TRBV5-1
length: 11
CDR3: ASRRGGDTEAF

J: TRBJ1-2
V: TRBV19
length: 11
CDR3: ASSAHPGWGYT

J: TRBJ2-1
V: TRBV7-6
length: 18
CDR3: ASSLQRRWRAVMSYNEQF

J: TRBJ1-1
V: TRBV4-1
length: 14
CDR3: ASSPYVRQGRNEAF

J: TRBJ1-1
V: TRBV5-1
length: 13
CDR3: ASSLTGLPNTEAF

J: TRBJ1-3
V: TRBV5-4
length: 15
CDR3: ASSLGNAGSSGNTIY

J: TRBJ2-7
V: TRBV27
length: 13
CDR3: ASSLGGPGSYEQY

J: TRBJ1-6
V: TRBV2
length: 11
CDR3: ASSEDRKSPLH

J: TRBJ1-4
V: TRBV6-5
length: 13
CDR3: ASSRLSTGGEKLF

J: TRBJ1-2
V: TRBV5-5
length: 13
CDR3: ASSLGRVGIYGYT

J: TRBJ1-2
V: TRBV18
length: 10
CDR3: ASTFGGDGYT

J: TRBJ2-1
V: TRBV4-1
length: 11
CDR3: ASSQDSPGEQF

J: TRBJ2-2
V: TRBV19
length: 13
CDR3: ASKAGQGNTGELF

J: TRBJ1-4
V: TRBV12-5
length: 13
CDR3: ASGLRVQAEGKLF

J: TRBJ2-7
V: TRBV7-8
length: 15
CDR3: ASSSGWGTGGLYEQY

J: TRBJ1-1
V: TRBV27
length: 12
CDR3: ASRGQGGNTEAF

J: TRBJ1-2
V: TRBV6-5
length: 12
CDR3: ASRGTGVNYGYT

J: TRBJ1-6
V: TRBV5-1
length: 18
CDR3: ASSLEAVDRGSSYNSPLH

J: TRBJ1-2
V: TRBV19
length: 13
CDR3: ASKWSDRGVWGYT

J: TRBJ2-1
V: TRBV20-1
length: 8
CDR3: SALENEQF

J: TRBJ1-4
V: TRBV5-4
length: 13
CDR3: ASSPRGGANEKLF

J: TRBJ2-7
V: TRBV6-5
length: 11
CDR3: ASSQQVAYEQY

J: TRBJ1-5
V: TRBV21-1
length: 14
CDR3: ASSSQGPSAGQPQH

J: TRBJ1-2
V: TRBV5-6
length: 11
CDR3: ASSFGQRYGYT

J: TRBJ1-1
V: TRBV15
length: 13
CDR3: ATSRVGQGVAEAF

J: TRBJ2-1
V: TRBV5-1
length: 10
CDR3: ASSDGENEQF

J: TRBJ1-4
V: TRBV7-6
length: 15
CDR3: ASSPDPGEGANEKLF

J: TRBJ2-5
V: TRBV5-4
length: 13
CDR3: ASSSLAGGQETQY

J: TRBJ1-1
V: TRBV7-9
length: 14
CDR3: ASSLSRVAENTEAF

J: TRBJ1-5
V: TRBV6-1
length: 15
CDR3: ASSDFLRGGDNQPQH

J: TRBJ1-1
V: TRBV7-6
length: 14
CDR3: ASSPTGTGANTEAF

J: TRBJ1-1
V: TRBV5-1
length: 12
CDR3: ASSLQATNTEAF

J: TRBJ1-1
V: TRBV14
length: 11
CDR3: ASKRVMNTEAF

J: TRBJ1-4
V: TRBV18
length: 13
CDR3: ASSPSRDSNEKLF

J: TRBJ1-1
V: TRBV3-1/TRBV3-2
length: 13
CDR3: ASSTRTGVVTEAF

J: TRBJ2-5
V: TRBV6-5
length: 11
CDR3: ASKQGAGETQY

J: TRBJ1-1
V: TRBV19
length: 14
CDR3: ASSLQGAVRNTEAF

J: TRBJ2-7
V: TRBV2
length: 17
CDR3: ASSEAYLVWSKTNYEQY

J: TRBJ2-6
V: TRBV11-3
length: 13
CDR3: ASSSDRTGANVLT

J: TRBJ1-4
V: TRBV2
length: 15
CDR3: ASSGPLLIATNEKLF

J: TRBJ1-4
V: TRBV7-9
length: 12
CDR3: ASSYTGGNEKLF

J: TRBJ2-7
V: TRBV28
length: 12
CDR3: ASSFGRASAEQY

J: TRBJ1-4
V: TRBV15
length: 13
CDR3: ATSIQGYGNEKLF

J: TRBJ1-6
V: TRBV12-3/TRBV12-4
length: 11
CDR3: ASSLRDTSPLH

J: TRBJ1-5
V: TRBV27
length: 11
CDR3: ASSPRGLQPQH

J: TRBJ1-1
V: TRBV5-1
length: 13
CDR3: ASTSSGGWNTEAF

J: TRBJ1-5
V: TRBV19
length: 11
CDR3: ASSIQAGQPQH

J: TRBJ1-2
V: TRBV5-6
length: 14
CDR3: ASSLSFTWSNYGYT

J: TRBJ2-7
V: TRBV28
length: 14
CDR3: ASSAATGTGSYEQY

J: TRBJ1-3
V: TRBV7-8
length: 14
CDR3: ASSQGRYNSGNTIY

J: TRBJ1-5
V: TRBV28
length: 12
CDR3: ASSYREYNQPQH